The 21 T cell receptor beta chains presented below share a single source sample, sequenced in a study of neurological immune-mediated disorders. Time point in this sample: technical triplicate 1. TCRdb re-called the 5' RACE reads through MiXCR, storing one row per CDR3 protein. This sample carries some 25,000 distinct CDR3 sequences, 13% of them seen once, and the ten largest clones take around 5%. Sequenced input: CD4+ T cells from blood. These receptor sequences come from a female donor with HTLV-1-associated myelopathy (HAM/TSP).

Concerning this clonotype itself: This may arise from a read error, as a much more abundant clone is one base away. The chain combines TRBV14 with TRBJ2-5; unclear D gene. This CDR3 contains 13 residues. Germline V gene sequence: CDR1 SGHDN, CDR2 FVKESK. The CDR3 loop is CSSSQGPPQTQYF. The CDR3 nucleotides read TGTTCCAGCAGCCAAGGACCCCCCCAGACCCAGTACTTC.

In its sample, this clonotype was seen many times. The chain recombines TRBV10-3 with TRBJ1-4, with D maybe TRBD1 (6 bases). This CDR3 is built from 16 residues. V was cut by 0 bases and J by 0 bases, with 8 bases left in between. Germline V gives CDR1 ENHRY, CDR2 SYGVKD. The CDR3 DNA is TGTGCCATCAGTGAGTCGGGGGGCGCAACTAATGAAAAACTGTTTTTT. It specifies CAISESGGATNEKLFF.

This clonotype has ten or more counts. The chain links TRBV20-1 to TRBJ2-1, with 14 bases identical to TRBD2. The CDR3 contains 17 residues. Germline CDR1 and CDR2: DFQATT and SNEGSKA (reference sequence). Trimming cost V 3 bases and J 2 bases; bases outside gene matches: 6. The CDR3 region is CSASDRLAGGTYNEQFF. CDR3 DNA: TGCAGTGCTAGCGACCGACTAGCGGGAGGGACCTACAATGAGCAGTTCTTC.

This clonotype was seen repeatedly, ten times or more. The chain joins TRBV20-1 to TRBJ2-2; D is uncertain. This CDR3 is built from 13 residues. Trimming pared 5 bases from V and 4 bases from J, leaving 11 bases between. Germline CDR1 and CDR2: DFQATT and SNEGSKA (reference sequence). The CDR3 sequence is CSARRRTTGELFF. CDR3 coding DNA: TGCAGTGCTCGCAGAAGGACCACCGGGGAGCTGTTTTTT.

The sample holds many counts of this clonotype. The CDR3 region has the DNA TGCAGCGTTGACAGTAACACTGAAGCTTTCTTT. This codes for CSVDSNTEAFF. The J gene is TRBJ1-1, the V gene TRBV29-1; D ambiguous. This CDR3 contains 11 residues. V was clipped by 3 bases and J by 2 bases, with 4 bases between them. The germline gives CDR1 SQVTM, CDR2 ANQGSEA. Full variable domain (remainder filled in from reference TRBV29-1 and TRBJ1-1): SAVISQKPSRDICQRGTSLTIQCQVDSQVTMMFWYRQQPGQSLTLIATANQGSEATYESGFVIDKFPISRPNLTFSTLTVSNMSPEDSSIYLCSVDSNTEAFFGQGTRLTVV.

This clonotype is labeled as medium-sized (0.01 to 0.1%). The gene calls are TRBV2 and TRBJ2-1, with 10 bases lining up with TRBD1. CDR1 and CDR2 (germline): SNHLY, FYNNEI. The CDR3 is 15 amino acids. V was pared by 4 bases and J by 8 bases, with 8 bases of the junction left unmatched. The CDR3 nucleotides read TGTGCCAGCAGTGGGGGGGGACAGGGGTTCTATGAGCAGTTCTTC. Translating gives CASSGGGQGFYEQFF.

This clonotype was counted many times. The J gene is TRBJ1-5, the V gene TRBV5-1; perhaps TRBD1 as D (5 bases). Germline V gives CDR1 SGHRS, CDR2 YFSETQ. The CDR3 runs 15 residues. V lost 3 bases, J lost 2 bases, and 12 bases lay in between. Here the CDR3 DNA reads TGCGCCAGCAGCTGGGGGGGAGGTGGCAATCAGCCCCAGCATTTT. It codes for CASSWGGGGNQPQHF.

This clonotype was picked up many times. CDR3 protein: CAISEGLAGGPTDTQYF. The CDR3 DNA follows: TGTGCCATCAGTGAGGGGCTAGCGGGGGGCCCCACAGATACGCAGTATTTT. J is TRBJ2-3 and V is TRBV10-3, with 11 bases identical to TRBD2. The CDR3 totals 17 residues. V gave up 2 bases and J gave up 2 bases; unmatched junction bases: 6. Germline CDR1 ENHRY, CDR2 SYGVKD.

The table lists this clonotype with many counts. The V call is TRBV14, the J call TRBJ2-7, with 9 bases that match TRBD1. This CDR3 is 16 amino acids long. The germline V gene has CDR1 SGHDN and CDR2 FVKESK. Trimming removed 1 base from V and 2 bases from J; junction bases left unmatched: 6. The CDR3: CASSQVRRDRAYEQYF. CDR3 coding DNA: TGTGCCAGCAGCCAAGTTCGTCGGGACAGGGCCTACGAGCAGTACTTC.

The table lists this clonotype with many counts. The rearrangement joins TRBV6-1 to TRBJ2-2; no clear D gene. Germline CDR1 reads MNHNS; CDR2 reads SASEGT. The CDR3 runs to 12 residues. Deletions cut 1 base from V and 3 bases from J, with 0 bases between. The CDR3 sequence: CASSEDTGELFF. For the CDR3, the DNA is TGTGCCAGCAGTGAAGACACCGGGGAGCTGTTTTTT.

This clonotype appeared many times. This chain links TRBV20-1 with TRBJ2-7; D could derive from TRBD1 or TRBD2 (5 bases each). The CDR3 is 11 residues long. Trimming shortened V by 0 bases and J by 12 bases, and 12 bases separated the two germline ends. Germline-derived CDR1 and CDR2 are DFQATT and SNEGSKA (reference sequence). The DNA of the CDR3 is TGCAGTGCTAGAGACGGGACCGCAACGTACTTC. Translation gives CSARDGTATYF.

This clonotype was seen at least ten times. The V gene is TRBV4-1, the J gene TRBJ2-7, with D unresolved. Germline-derived CDR1 and CDR2 are MGHRA and YSYEKL. Trimming took 0 bases from V and 5 from J, leaving 11 bases between them. The length of the CDR3 is 14 residues. Written as DNA, the CDR3 is TGCGCCAGCAGCCAAGAGGTAGCCATGGACGAGCAGTACTTC. As protein: CASSQEVAMDEQYF.

Many counts were recorded for this clonotype. V is TRBV7-3 and J is TRBJ2-3; D is unresolved. Trimming pared 2 bases from V and 6 bases from J, leaving 9 bases between. Germline V gene lookup returns CDR1 SGHTA and CDR2 FQGTGA. The CDR3 loop spans 13 amino acids. CDR3 region: CASSLDSADTQYF. CDR3 nucleotides: TGTGCCAGCAGCTTAGACTCGGCGGATACGCAGTATTTT.

This clonotype has a count of ten or more. This rearrangement joins TRBV12-3 or TRBV12-4 to TRBJ2-2; TRBD2 matches 9 bases. The CDR3 consists of 15 residues. Trimming cost V 7 bases and J 4 bases; bases outside gene matches: 7. CDR3 region: CASTLAGVGTGELFF. The CDR3 bases are TGTGCCAGCACCTTAGCGGGGGTGGGCACCGGGGAGCTGTTTTTT.

This clonotype was seen repeatedly, ten times or more. This rearrangement joins TRBV3-1 to TRBJ1-1; D unresolved. The CDR3 is 12 residues long. V gave up 3 bases and J gave up 1 base, with 3 bases separating them. Germline CDR1 reads LGHDT; CDR2 reads YNNKEL (reference sequence). The CDR3 spells CASSHSNTEAFF. The CDR3 bases are TGTGCCAGCAGCCATTCGAACACTGAAGCTTTCTTT. Full variable domain (remainder filled in from reference TRBV3-1 and TRBJ1-1): DTAVSQTPKYLVTQMGNDKSIKCEQNLGHDTMYWYKQDSKKFLKIMFSYNNKELIINETVPNRFSPKSPDKAHLNLHINSLELGDSAVYFCASSHSNTEAFFGQGTRLTVV.

The chain has TRBV9 and TRBJ2-5; 9 bases are a match to TRBD1. Looked up from germline, CDR1 is SGDLS and CDR2 is YYNGEE. The V and J ends lost 4 bases and 5 bases, in that order; junction bases with no gene match: 6. The CDR3 has 14 amino acids. As DNA, the CDR3 is TGTGCCAGCAGCTATACAGGGGGCGATGAGACCCAGTACTTC. It yields the protein CASSYTGGDETQYF.

The sample holds many counts of this clonotype. The gene calls are TRBV4-2 and TRBJ2-3; D is perhaps TRBD2 (6 bases). The length of the CDR3 is 16 residues. V was trimmed by 4 bases and J by 0 bases, leaving 14 bases between them. Germline V gene sequence: CDR1 LGHNA, CDR2 YNFKEQ. The CDR3 spells CASSPRLGYSTDTQYF. For the CDR3, the DNA is TGTGCCAGCAGCCCTAGACTAGGGTACAGCACAGATACGCAGTATTTT.

J is TRBJ2-7 and V is TRBV7-2; D is possibly TRBD2 (6 bases). The V gene's germline CDR1 is SGHTA and CDR2 FQGNSA. Trimming took off 1 base at V and 4 bases at J, with 14 bases between the two ends. The CDR3 loop spans 15 amino acids. CDR3 nucleotide sequence: TGTGCCAGCAGCTTAGTGGGGGGTGCGAAATACGAGCAGTACTTC. It translates to CASSLVGGAKYEQYF.

This clonotype was observed at least ten times. This rearrangement joins TRBV5-1 to TRBJ2-3, with D possibly matching TRBD2 (5 bases). V lost 5 bases, J lost 2 bases, and 12 bases lay in between. CDR3 length: 14 amino acids. CDR1 and CDR2 from the germline V gene are SGHRS and YFSETQ. The CDR3 protein is CASSFLTTTDTQYF. CDR3 coding DNA: TGCGCCAGCAGTTTTCTGACTACCACAGATACGCAGTATTTT.

This clonotype was detected many times. The chain has TRBV2 and TRBJ2-1; TRBD2 agrees at 10 bases. Germline V lookup: CDR1 SNHLY, CDR2 FYNNEI. The J segment lost 9 bases and the V segment lost 4 bases, leaving 12 bases of the junction unmatched. CDR3 length: 16 residues. Here the CDR3 DNA reads TGTGCCAGCAGTGGCTTAGAAGCGGGGGGGGCCAGTGAGCAGTTCTTC. Translation: CASSGLEAGGASEQFF.

This clonotype was picked up many times. This chain connects TRBV6-5 to TRBJ2-5, with 8 positions matching TRBD2. The trim removed 0 bases at V and 4 bases at J, leaving 7 bases unmatched. The CDR3 contains 16 residues. CDR1 and CDR2 from the germline V gene are MNHEY and SVGAGI. In DNA, the CDR3 is TGTGCCAGCAGTTACTCGTACCTTAGCGGGACAGAGACCCAGTACTTC. Its protein product is CASSYSYLSGTETQYF.